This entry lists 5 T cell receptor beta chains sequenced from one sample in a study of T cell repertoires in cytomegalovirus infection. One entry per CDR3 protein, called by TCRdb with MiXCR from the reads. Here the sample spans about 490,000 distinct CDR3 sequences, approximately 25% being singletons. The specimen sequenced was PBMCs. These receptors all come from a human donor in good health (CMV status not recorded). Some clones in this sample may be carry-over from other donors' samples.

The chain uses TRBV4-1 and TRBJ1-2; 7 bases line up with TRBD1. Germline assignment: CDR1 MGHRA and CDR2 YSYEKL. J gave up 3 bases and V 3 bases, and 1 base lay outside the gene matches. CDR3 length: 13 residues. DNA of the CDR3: TGCGCCAGCAGCCATGGGACAGACTATGGCTACACCTTC. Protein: CASSHGTDYGYTF.

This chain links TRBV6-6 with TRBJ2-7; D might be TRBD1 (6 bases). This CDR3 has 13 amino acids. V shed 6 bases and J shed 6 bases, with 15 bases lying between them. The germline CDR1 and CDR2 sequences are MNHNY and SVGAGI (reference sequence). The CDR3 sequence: CASSSETTGEQYV. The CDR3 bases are TGTGCCAGCAGCTCCGAGACGACAGGCGAGCAGTACGTC.

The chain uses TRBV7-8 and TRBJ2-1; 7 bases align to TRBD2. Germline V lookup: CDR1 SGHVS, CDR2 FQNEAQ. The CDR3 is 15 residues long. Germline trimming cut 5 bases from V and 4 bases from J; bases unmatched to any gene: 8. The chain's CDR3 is CASSRAPSGYNEQFF. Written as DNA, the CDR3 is TGTGCCAGCAGCCGCGCCCCTAGCGGTTACAATGAGCAGTTCTTC.

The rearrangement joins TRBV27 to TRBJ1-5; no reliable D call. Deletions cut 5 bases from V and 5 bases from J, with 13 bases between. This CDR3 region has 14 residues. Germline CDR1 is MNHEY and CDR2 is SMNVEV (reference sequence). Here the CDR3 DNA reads TGTGCCAGCAGTCCCCGGACCCTAGATCAGCCCCAGCATTTT. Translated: CASSPRTLDQPQHF.

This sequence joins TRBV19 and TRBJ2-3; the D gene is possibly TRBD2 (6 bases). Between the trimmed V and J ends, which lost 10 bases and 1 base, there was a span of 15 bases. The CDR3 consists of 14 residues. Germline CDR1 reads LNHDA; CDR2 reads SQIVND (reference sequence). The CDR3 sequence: CATGGVRGTDTQYF. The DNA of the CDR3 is TGTGCCACCGGCGGGGTTCGAGGCACAGATACGCAGTATTTT.